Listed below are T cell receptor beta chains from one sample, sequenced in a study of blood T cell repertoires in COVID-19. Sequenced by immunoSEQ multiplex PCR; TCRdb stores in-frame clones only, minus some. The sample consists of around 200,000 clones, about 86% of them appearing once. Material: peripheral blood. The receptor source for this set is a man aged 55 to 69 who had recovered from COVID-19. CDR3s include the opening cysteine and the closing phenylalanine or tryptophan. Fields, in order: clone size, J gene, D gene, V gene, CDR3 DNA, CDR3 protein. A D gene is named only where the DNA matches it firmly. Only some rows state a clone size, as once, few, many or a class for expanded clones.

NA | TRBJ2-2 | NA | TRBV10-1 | TGCGCCAGCAGGCCACAGGTCGAAGGCACCGGGGAGCTGTTTTTT | CASRPQVEGTGELFF
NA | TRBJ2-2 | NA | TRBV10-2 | TGCGCCAGCAGAGCGACAGGCCCCGACACCGGGGAGCTGTTTTTT | CASRATGPDTGELFF
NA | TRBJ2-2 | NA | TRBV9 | TGTGCCAGCAGCGTCCTCGAGGGTTACGGGGAGCTGTTTTTT | CASSVLEGYGELFF
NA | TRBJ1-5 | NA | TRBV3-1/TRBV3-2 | TGTGCCAGCAGCCCTACAACAGGGAGCAATCAGCCCCAGCATTTT | CASSPTTGSNQPQHF
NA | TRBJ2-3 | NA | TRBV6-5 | TGTGCCAGCAGTTACTCAGGGGACTTCACAGATACGCAGTATTTT | CASSYSGDFTDTQYF
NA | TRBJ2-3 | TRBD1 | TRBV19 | TGTGCCAGTAGTATCCGACAGGGGTCCACAGATACGCAGTATTTT | CASSIRQGSTDTQYF
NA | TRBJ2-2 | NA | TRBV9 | TGTGCCAGCAGCCCCCATCACGCGCACACCGGGGAGCTGTTTTTT | CASSPHHAHTGELFF
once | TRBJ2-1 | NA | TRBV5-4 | TGTGCCAGCAGCCCGCAAACACAATCACAGTTCTTC | CASSPQTQSQFF
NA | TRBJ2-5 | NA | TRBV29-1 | TGCAGCGGCGGAGGACGGGCGCAAGAGACCCAGTACTTC | CSGGGRAQETQYF
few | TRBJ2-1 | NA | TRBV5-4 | TGTGCCAGCAGCTTGGGTGGCGGATCCTACAATGAGCAGTTCTTC | CASSLGGGSYNEQFF
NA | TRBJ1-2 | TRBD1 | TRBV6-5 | TGTGCCACAACAGGGGCTTATGGCTACACCTTC | CATTGAYGYTF
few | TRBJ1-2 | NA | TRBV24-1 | TGTGCCACCAGTGATGGACAGTTATATGGCTACACCTTC | CATSDGQLYGYTF
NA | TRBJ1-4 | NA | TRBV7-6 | TGTGCCAGCAGCCCCTCTCCAACTAATGAAAAACTGTTTTTT | CASSPSPTNEKLFF
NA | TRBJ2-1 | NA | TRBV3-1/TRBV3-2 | TGTGCCAGCAGCCAAAATAGGCTCTCGGGGGGCGAGCAGTTCTTC | CASSQNRLSGGEQFF
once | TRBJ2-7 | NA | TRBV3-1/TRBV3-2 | TGTGCCAGCAGGTCAGGACTGCCCTACGAGCAGTACTTC | CASRSGLPYEQYF
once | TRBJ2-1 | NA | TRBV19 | TGTGCCAGTAGTATTGGGGGGAACAATGAGCAGTTCTTC | CASSIGGNNEQFF
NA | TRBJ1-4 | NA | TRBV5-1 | TGCGCCAGCAGACTGACAGCAACTAATGAAAAACTGTTTTTT | CASRLTATNEKLFF
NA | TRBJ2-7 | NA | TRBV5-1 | TGCGCCAGCAGCCCCCTAAGCGTGCAGCGTTCCAACGAGCAGTACTTC | CASSPLSVQRSNEQYF
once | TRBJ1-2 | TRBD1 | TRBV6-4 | TGTGCCAGCAGTAACCCGGACAGGGCGAATGGGGACTATGGCTACACCTTC | CASSNPDRANGDYGYTF
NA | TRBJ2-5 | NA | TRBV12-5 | TGTGCTAGTGGTTTCTCAGGACAGCCCCAAGAGACCCAGTACTTC | CASGFSGQPQETQYF
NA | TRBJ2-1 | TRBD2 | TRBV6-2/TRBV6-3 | TGTGCCAGCAGCCTCCCGACTGGAGCGGGGGCGCTAAATGAGCAGTTCTTC | CASSLPTGAGALNEQFF
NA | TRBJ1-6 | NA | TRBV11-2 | TGTGCCAGCAGCTTAGTCTACTCTAATTCGCCCCTCCACTTT | CASSLVYSNSPLHF
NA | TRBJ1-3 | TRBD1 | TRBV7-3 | TGTGCCAGCAGCTTAACTACAGGGACAGGCGGAAACACCATATATTTT | CASSLTTGTGGNTIYF